A selection of T cell receptor beta chains follows, all from one sample in a study of blood T cell repertoires in COVID-19. Profiling relied on immunoSEQ multiplex PCR, and the TCRdb table lists in-frame clones only, not all of them. The table records around 330,000 clones, around 91% of them present only once. Sequencing was carried out using PBMCs or T cells enriched from blood (not recorded which). These TCRs come from a woman aged 40 to 55 who had recovered from COVID-19. Both conserved end residues are part of each CDR3. D genes are given only for firm matches. Clone size is shown for a subset of rows, as once, few, many or a class of expanded clone.

D gene,clone size,V gene,J gene,CDR3 protein,CDR3 DNA
-,-,TRBV5-1,TRBJ2-6,CASTEVQGSSGANVLTF,TGCGCCAGCACCGAGGTCCAGGGGAGCTCTGGGGCCAACGTCCTGACTTTC
-,-,TRBV6-4,TRBJ2-5,CASSDSRLRTEQETQYF,TGTGCCAGCAGTGACTCTAGATTGAGGACAGAACAAGAGACCCAGTACTTC
TRBD1,-,TRBV2,TRBJ2-5,CASSGRQGRETQYF,TGTGCCAGCAGTGGAAGACAGGGGCGGGAGACCCAGTACTTC
-,-,TRBV30,TRBJ2-7,CAWSVSSYEQYF,TGTGCCTGGAGTGTGTCTAGCTACGAGCAGTACTTC
-,once,TRBV7-2,TRBJ1-1,CASSAGVHTEAFF,TGTGCCAGCAGCGCGGGGGTACACACTGAAGCTTTCTTT
TRBD1,once,TRBV29-1,TRBJ2-4,CSVSDREVSRRNIQYF,TGCAGCGTTTCGGACAGGGAAGTTTCGCGGAGAAACATTCAGTACTTC
TRBD2,once,TRBV2,TRBJ2-5,CASSEWDTGSTIAGRQETQYF,TGTGCCAGCAGTGAATGGGATACAGGGAGTACCATAGCGGGAAGGCAAGAGACCCAGTACTTC
-,-,TRBV27,TRBJ2-7,CASSSWGGAYEQYF,TGTGCCAGCAGTTCCTGGGGTGGGGCTTACGAGCAGTACTTC
-,-,TRBV5-4,TRBJ1-5,CASSLAPNQPQHF,TGTGCCAGCAGCCTTGCGCCGAATCAGCCCCAGCATTTT
-,-,TRBV7-2,TRBJ2-3,CASVGTPISTDTQYF,TGTGCCAGCGTAGGGACACCAATTAGCACAGATACGCAGTATTTT
TRBD2,-,TRBV30,TRBJ2-1,CAWSRQTSGSVIF,TGTGCCTGGTCGCGACAGACTAGCGGGAGTGTAATCTTC
TRBD1,-,TRBV7-3,TRBJ2-3,CASSSPPGQGLDTQYF,TGTGCCAGCAGCTCTCCTCCGGGACAGGGGTTAGATACGCAGTATTTT
-,once,TRBV7-2,TRBJ1-1,CASSLQENTEAFF,TGTGCCAGCAGCCTCCAGGAGAACACTGAAGCTTTCTTT
TRBD1,-,TRBV4-2,TRBJ1-1,CASSQGDRNTEAFF,TGTGCCAGCAGCCAAGGGGACAGGAACACTGAAGCTTTCTTT
-,-,TRBV4-3,TRBJ2-1,CASSQDLQGLTTYEQFF,TGCGCCAGCAGCCAAGATCTCCAGGGATTGACGACATATGAGCAGTTCTTC
TRBD1,-,TRBV5-1,TRBJ2-2,CASSPGDRGAGELFF,TGCGCCAGCAGCCCCGGCGACAGGGGGGCCGGGGAGCTGTTTTTT
TRBD1,-,TRBV4-1,TRBJ1-2,CASSQLMGQGGYGYTF,TGCGCCAGCAGCCAGCTTATGGGACAGGGAGGCTATGGCTACACCTTC
TRBD2,-,TRBV3-1/TRBV3-2,TRBJ2-7,CASSPTSGRGFYEQYF,TGTGCCAGCAGCCCTACTAGCGGGAGAGGATTCTACGAGCAGTACTTC
TRBD2,-,TRBV7-2,TRBJ2-1,CASTGTSGTSYNEQFF,TGTGCCAGCACCGGGACTAGCGGGACCTCCTACAATGAGCAGTTCTTC
TRBD2,-,TRBV7-2,TRBJ2-1,CASTEGLGGNEQFF,TGTGCCAGCACAGAGGGACTAGGAGGGAATGAGCAGTTCTTC
TRBD2,-,TRBV3-1/TRBV3-2,TRBJ2-3,CASSSRWTSGTYTDTQYF,TGTGCCAGCAGCTCCCGGTGGACTAGCGGGACCTACACAGATACGCAGTATTTT
-,once,TRBV6-2/TRBV6-3,TRBJ1-1,CASSYFRGTEAFF,TGTGCCAGCAGTTACTTCCGAGGCACTGAAGCTTTCTTT
-,-,TRBV6-5,TRBJ1-5,CASSSQRRGVNQPQHF,TGTGCCAGCAGTTCGCAGCGCAGGGGAGTCAATCAGCCCCAGCATTTT
TRBD1,-,TRBV4-1,TRBJ1-2,CASSLRTGVNYGYTF,TGCGCCAGCAGCCTCCGGACAGGGGTTAACTATGGCTACACCTTC
-,-,TRBV28,TRBJ1-4,CASSLSEKLFF,TGTGCCAGCAGTTTGAGTGAAAAACTGTTTTTT
-,once,TRBV4-1,TRBJ1-4,CASSQVRANEKLFF,TGCGCCAGCAGCCAAGTCAGGGCGAATGAAAAACTGTTTTTT
-,once,TRBV7-8,TRBJ1-1,CASSGPARAEAFF,TGTGCCAGCAGCGGGCCCGCCCGCGCTGAAGCTTTCTTT
TRBD1,-,TRBV11-2,TRBJ2-1,CASSLDRTGVRSEQFF,TGTGCCAGCAGCTTAGATAGGACAGGGGTGAGGAGTGAGCAGTTCTTC
TRBD1,-,TRBV7-2,TRBJ1-2,CASSLGGTEYGYTF,TGTGCCAGCAGCTTAGGGGGGACAGAGTATGGCTACACCTTC